This T cell receptor beta chain was obtained from a study of shared clonotypes between healthy human individuals. Study background: Donors consisted of two women and a few men between 18 and 49.

Study-wide results and limits: Richness estimates generally favored naive over memory subsets.

V was clipped by 10 bases and J by 0 bases, with 17 bases between them. The CDR3 spans 15 residues. Germline values: CDR1 LNHNV, CDR2 YYDKDF (reference sequence). Comments on this clone: The antigen is undetermined.

In the naive CD8 group, cells lacked CD45RO and were positively selected for CCR7, so terminally differentiated effector memory CD45RA+ cells were left out. Repertoires were generated with immunoSEQ multiplex PCR, while TCRdb's copy carries only in-frame clones and drops some. The repertoire consists of millions of clones, with about 93% occurring once and the leading ten covering roughly 1.8%. Sample: naive CD8+ T cells from PBMCs. The clonotype was recovered from a man between 18 and 35 years old in good health. Some clones in this sample may be carry-over from other donors' samples. This chain uses TRBV15 with TRBJ2-3; possibly TRBD2 for D (6 bases). DNA for the CDR3: TGTGCCATCTCCGTGGGGGGAGAGAGCACAGATACGCAGTATTTT. Amino acids: CAISVGGESTDTQYF.